The 5 T cell receptor beta chains below all came from one sample that was sequenced in a study of metastatic and nonmetastatic thyroid tumors. TCRdb ran MiXCR on the PCR reads. The data show 25,000 or so clones, about 26% seen once. Patients were all untreated before their thyroid surgery. Sequencing was performed on blood. These TCRs come from a female donor with papillary thyroid cancer or a benign thyroid nodule (not recorded which). Some clones in this sample may be carry-over from other donors' samples.

This clone appeared many times. The V call is TRBV20-1, the J call TRBJ2-2; TRBD1 is a possible D gene (5 bases). This CDR3 is built from 15 residues. CDR1 DFQATT and CDR2 SNEGSKA come from the germline V gene (reference sequence). The V end was cut by 2 bases, the J end by 3 bases, with 13 bases between. CDR3 in amino acids: CSARLTAFYTGELFF. The CDR3 DNA sequence: TGCAGTGCTAGACTGACAGCGTTTTACACCGGGGAGCTGTTTTTT.

This clone was recorded only once. This may come from a read error, since a much larger clone is one base off. This chain joins TRBV3-1 and TRBJ2-5, with D tentatively TRBD1 (6 bases). The V gene's germline CDR1 is LGHDT and CDR2 YNNKEL (reference sequence). CDR3 length: 15 residues. CDR3: CVSSPFGVQGETQYF. DNA of the CDR3: TGTGTCAGCAGCCCCTTTGGTGTGCAGGGGGAGACCCAGTACTTC.

This clone came up many times. The CDR3 is CSARTGGTDQETQYF. The CDR3 nucleotides are TGCAGTGCTAGGACAGGGGGCACCGACCAAGAGACCCAGTACTTC. The chain combines TRBV20-1 with TRBJ2-5, with TRBD1 identical over 10 bases. The CDR3 runs to 15 residues. The J segment lost 0 bases and the V segment lost 3 bases, leaving 4 bases of the junction unmatched. Germline lookup yields CDR1 DFQATT and CDR2 SNEGSKA (reference sequence).

Concerning this clone itself: Compared with germline, one end of the junction differs, possibly owing to a read error. This chain links TRBV12-3 or TRBV12-4 with TRBJ1-5; no definite D call. The length of the CDR3 is 12 residues. The CDR3 loop reads CASSMDAHPHHF. The DNA for the CDR3 is TGTGCCAGCAGTATGGACGCTCATCCCCATCATTTT.

This clone showed up many times. This chain uses TRBV7-8 with TRBJ1-5; tentatively, D is TRBD1 (5 bases). CDR1 SGHVS and CDR2 FQNEAQ come from the germline V gene. V lost 3 bases and J 4 bases, leaving 7 bases between the germline ends. The CDR3 length is 13 residues. CDR3 nucleotides: TGTGCCAGCAGCTTGACAGTAAATCAGCCCCAGCATTTT. Its translation: CASSLTVNQPQHF.